The 29 T cell receptor beta chains below come from one sample, sequenced in a study of OX40 agonist ivuxolimab in advanced cancers. The assay was immunoSEQ multiplex PCR, and TCRdb's table has in-frame clones only and misses some. The sample yields 60,000 to 75,000 clones, roughly 83% seen once. This specimen was CD4+ or CD8+ T cells sorted from blood, taken in a trial of the OX40 agonist ivuxolimab. The receptors derive from an adult with an advanced solid tumor such as melanoma, head and neck, liver or kidney cancer.

In this sample, this clone turned up a few times. The gene calls are TRBV5-6 and TRBJ1-2; D uncertain. V dropped 2 bases and J dropped 1 base, with 9 bases sitting between them. Germline CDR1 reads SGHDT; CDR2 reads YYEEEE. This CDR3 spans 14 amino acids. CDR3 region: CASSFSRDNYGYTF. CDR3 bases: TGTGCCAGCAGCTTTTCTAGGGATAACTATGGCTACACCTTC. Based on the CDR3 plus reference TRBV5-6 and TRBJ1-2, the full variable domain is DAGVTQSPTHLIKTRGQQVTLRCSPKSGHDTVSWYQQALGQGPQFIFQYYEEEERQRGNFPDRFSGHQFPNYSSELNVNALLLGDSALYLCASSFSRDNYGYTFGSGTRLTVV.

The rearrangement uses TRBV5-1 and TRBJ2-7, with 8 bases matching TRBD1. This CDR3 has 15 residues. Trimming took 0 bases from V and 0 from J; bases not matched to a gene: 2. CDR1 is SGHRS, CDR2 YFSETQ, per germline. For the CDR3, the DNA is TGCGCCAGCAGCTTGGGAGGGACAGGCTCCTACGAGCAGTACTTC. Protein sequence: CASSLGGTGSYEQYF. Full variable domain (outside the CDR3, taken from reference TRBV5-1 and TRBJ2-7): KAGVTQTPRYLIKTRGQQVTLSCSPISGHRSVSWYQQTPGQGLQFLFEYFSETQRNKGNFPGRFSGRQFSNSRSEMNVSTLELGDSALYLCASSLGGTGSYEQYFGPGTRLTVT.

The chain joins TRBV9 to TRBJ2-2, with 8 bases identical to TRBD1. V was pared by 5 bases and J by 5 bases, with 5 bases of the junction left unmatched. This CDR3 has 14 residues. Per the germline V gene, CDR1 is SGDLS and CDR2 is YYNGEE. The CDR3 bases are TGTGCCAGCAGTGTGACAGGGGATACCGGGGAGCTGTTTTTT. Its translation is CASSVTGDTGELFF.

V gene TRBV9 combines with J gene TRBJ2-1, with 9 nucleotides matching TRBD2. Germline assignment: CDR1 SGDLS and CDR2 YYNGEE. With V trimmed by 4 bases and J by 10 bases, 3 bases remained unmatched. The CDR3 runs to 12 residues. The CDR3 loop reads CASSPLAGEQFF. In DNA, the CDR3 is TGTGCCAGCAGCCCCCTAGCGGGAGAGCAGTTCTTC.

This chain uses TRBV6-5 with TRBJ2-7; no reliable D call. Germline assignment: CDR1 MNHEY and CDR2 SVGAGI. V gave up 2 bases and J gave up 5 bases, with 13 bases separating them. The CDR3 has 14 residues. The CDR3 DNA reads as TGTGCCAGCAGTTACCGTGCTGGGGTACACGAGCAGTACTTC. This codes for CASSYRAGVHEQYF.

This clone was seen only a few times. The chain is built from TRBV7-3 and TRBJ2-7, with 7 positions matching TRBD1. J was trimmed by 5 bases and V by 6 bases; bases with no gene match: 7. The germline CDR1 and CDR2 sequences are SGHTA and FQGTGA. The CDR3 length is 13 residues. CDR3 DNA: TGTGCCAGCAGTCCCGACAGGGACCACGAGCAGTACTTC. This translates into CASSPDRDHEQYF.

This rearrangement joins TRBV6-6 to TRBJ1-2, with D possibly matching TRBD1 (5 bases). Germline V lookup: CDR1 MNHNY, CDR2 SVGAGI (reference sequence). The CDR3 has 13 residues. V was pared by 7 bases and J by 2 bases, with 11 bases between. In DNA form, the CDR3 reads TGTGCCAGCATAAGGGGCTGGAACTATGGCTACACCTTC. It translates to CASIRGWNYGYTF.

This chain connects TRBV6-6 to TRBJ1-2, with 7 bases identical to TRBD1. Germline CDR1 reads MNHNY; CDR2 reads SVGAGI (reference sequence). The CDR3 covers 14 residues. V lost 10 bases to trimming and J lost 7 bases; unmatched junction nucleotides: 15. The CDR3 is CATRETGTVFGYTF. The DNA for the CDR3 is TGTGCCACCCGAGAGACAGGGACCGTTTTTGGCTACACCTTC.

The chain joins TRBV7-3 to TRBJ2-1; D is possibly TRBD2 (5 bases). Germline lookup yields CDR1 SGHTA and CDR2 FQGTGA. The V end lost 5 bases, the J end lost 1 base, and 6 bases lay between the germline ends. The CDR3 is 13 residues long. CDR3 loop: CASSRGSYNEQFF. The CDR3 bases are TGTGCCAGCAGCCGAGGGTCCTACAATGAGCAGTTCTTC. Looking up the rest from reference TRBV7-3 and TRBJ2-1 gives the full variable domain: GAGVSQTPSNKVTEKGKYVELRCDPISGHTALYWYRQSLGQGPEFLIYFQGTGAADDSGLPNDRFFAVRPEGSVSTLKIQRTERGDSAVYLCASSRGSYNEQFFGPGTRLTVL.

The gene calls are TRBV11-2 and TRBJ2-1, with D tentatively TRBD1 (7 bases). Germline V lookup: CDR1 SGHAT, CDR2 FQNNGV. The CDR3 sequence is 14 residues long. V shed 4 bases and J shed 5 bases, with 12 bases lying between them. CDR3 residues: CASSWRGPNNEQFF. In nucleotides, the CDR3 is TGTGCCAGCAGCTGGAGGGGGCCCAACAATGAGCAGTTCTTC.

The chain employs TRBV27 and TRBJ2-2; D gene ambiguous. Deletions cut 8 bases from V and 2 bases from J, with 6 bases between. Per the germline V gene, CDR1 is MNHEY and CDR2 is SMNVEV (reference sequence). CDR3 length equals 12 residues. The CDR3 sequence: CASSGNTGELFF. CDR3 sequence (DNA): TGTGCCAGCTCAGGAAACACCGGGGAGCTGTTTTTT.

V gene TRBV10-3 combines with J gene TRBJ1-5; 7 bases are shared with TRBD1. V trimming: 0 bases; J trimming: 7 bases; junction bases outside the gene matches: 6. Per the germline V gene, CDR1 is ENHRY and CDR2 is SYGVKD. CDR3 length equals 15 residues. The CDR3 loop reads CAISESRTGQQPQHF. For the CDR3, the DNA is TGTGCCATCAGTGAGTCAAGGACAGGCCAACAGCCCCAGCATTTT.

The rearrangement uses TRBV10-3 and TRBJ1-1, with TRBD1 matching 7 bases. The CDR3 runs to 14 residues. CDR1 ENHRY and CDR2 SYGVKD come from the germline V gene. J lost 1 base, V lost 6 bases, and 5 bases had no gene match. The CDR3 DNA follows: TGTGCCATCAGGGGGACAGCCCAGAACACTGAAGCTTTCTTT. Amino acid sequence: CAIRGTAQNTEAFF.

The V and J genes are TRBV6-6 and TRBJ1-2, with no clear D. This CDR3 is 13 amino acids long. Germline values: CDR1 MNHNY, CDR2 SVGAGI (reference sequence). Trimming removed 0 bases from V and 5 bases from J, with 7 bases in between. The CDR3 region is CASSYSREYGYTF. CDR3 in DNA: TGTGCCAGCAGTTACTCCCGGGAGTATGGCTACACCTTC.

The rearrangement joins TRBV11-2 to TRBJ2-1; D is undetermined. The length of the CDR3 is 12 residues. The V gene's germline CDR1 is SGHAT and CDR2 FQNNGV. V was cut by 7 bases and J by 5 bases, with 9 bases left in between. The CDR3 DNA follows: TGTGCCAGCACTAGTTCGGACAATGAGCAGTTCTTC. It translates to CASTSSDNEQFF.

CDR3 residues: CASSFPRGLTDTQYF. Written as DNA, the CDR3 is TGTGCCAGCAGTTTTCCCAGGGGACTCACAGATACGCAGTATTTT. The chain combines TRBV28 with TRBJ2-3; D tentatively fits TRBD1 or TRBD2 (6 bases each). The V end was cut by 3 bases, the J end by 2 bases, with 12 bases between. The CDR3 has 15 amino acids. Germline V gene sequence: CDR1 MDHEN, CDR2 SYDVKM.

The chain carries TRBV19 and TRBJ1-5; D ambiguous. Between the trimmed V and J ends, which lost 5 bases and 0 bases, there was a span of 8 bases. This CDR3 has 14 residues. Germline V gene sequence: CDR1 LNHDA, CDR2 SQIVND (reference sequence). The CDR3 protein is CASSHDNSNQPQHF. CDR3 nucleotide sequence: TGTGCCAGTAGTCACGACAATAGCAATCAGCCCCAGCATTTT. Looking up the rest from reference TRBV19 and TRBJ1-5 gives the full variable domain: DGGITQSPKYLFRKEGQNVTLSCEQNLNHDAMYWYRQDPGQGLRLIYYSQIVNDFQKGDIAEGYSVSREKKESFPLTVTSAQKNPTAFYLCASSHDNSNQPQHFGDGTRLSIL.

The rearrangement uses TRBV2 and TRBJ1-1; D remains unclear. Germline V CDR1 and CDR2: SNHLY, FYNNEI. V lost 4 bases and J lost 1, with 7 bases in between. The CDR3 runs to 13 residues. The CDR3 DNA reads as TGTGCCAGCAGTGTCGTTGGGAACACTGAAGCTTTCTTT. Its protein is CASSVVGNTEAFF.

Details on this clone: Other DNA sequences in this specimen translate into the identical CDR3. V gene TRBV7-2 combines with J gene TRBJ1-2, with 7 bases lining up with TRBD1. The CDR3 has 13 amino acids. The J segment lost 5 bases and the V segment lost 5 bases, leaving 5 bases of the junction unmatched. Per germline, CDR1 SGHTA and CDR2 FQGNSA. The CDR3 DNA reads as TGTGCCAGCAGCCCGCCAGGGGGTTATGGCTACACCTTC. Translating it yields CASSPPGGYGYTF.

V gene TRBV7-2 combines with J gene TRBJ1-5, with TRBD1 identical over 7 bases. CDR1 and CDR2 (germline): SGHTA, FQGNSA. The CDR3 covers 13 residues. V lost 4 bases and J lost 6; bases outside the gene matches: 3. Written as DNA, the CDR3 is TGTGCCAGCAGCTCGGACAGGTTTCAGCCCCAGCATTTT. Protein: CASSSDRFQPQHF.

The chain recombines TRBV5-1 with TRBJ2-1, with D maybe TRBD1 (6 bases). CDR3 length: 14 residues. Looked up from germline, CDR1 is SGHRS and CDR2 is YFSETQ. Trimming cost V 0 bases and J 10 bases, with 14 bases left between them. CDR3 loop: CASSLGGPAREQFF. CDR3 bases: TGCGCCAGCAGCTTGGGGGGGCCGGCGAGAGAGCAGTTCTTC.

This chain joins TRBV7-9 and TRBJ2-3, with 9 bases identical to TRBD2. V trimming: 5 bases; J trimming: 2 bases; junction bases outside the gene matches: 8. CDR1 is SEHNR and CDR2 is FQNEAQ in the germline V gene (reference sequence). The CDR3 contains 16 residues. The CDR3 region is CASSRSSGGATDTQYF. For the CDR3, the DNA is TGTGCCAGCAGCCGAAGTAGCGGGGGAGCCACAGATACGCAGTATTTT. The full variable domain, its missing parts supplied by reference TRBV7-9 and TRBJ2-3, is DTGVSQNPRHKITKRGQNVTFRCDPISEHNRLYWYRQTLGQGPEFLTYFQNEAQLEKSRLLSDRFSAERPKGSFSTLEIQRTEQGDSAMYLCASSRSSGGATDTQYFGPGTRLTVL.

The chain links TRBV2 to TRBJ2-7, with 9 bases matching TRBD1. V shed 4 bases and J 0 bases; nucleotides not matched to a gene: 7. The CDR3 runs to 16 residues. CDR1 and CDR2 (germline): SNHLY, FYNNEI. CDR3 in DNA: TGTGCCAGCAGTGGCCGGGGACAGGGAAGCTCCTACGAGCAGTACTTC. Amino acids: CASSGRGQGSSYEQYF.

The rearrangement uses TRBV20-1 and TRBJ1-2; no clear D gene. Germline CDR1 DFQATT, CDR2 SNEGSKA (reference sequence). This CDR3 spans 9 amino acids. The CDR3 here is CGVNYGYTF. CDR3 sequence (DNA): TGCGGGGTTAACTATGGCTACACCTTC.

This chain joins TRBV30 and TRBJ1-1, with D perhaps matching TRBD1 (6 bases). The CDR3 contains 13 residues. Per the germline V gene, CDR1 is GTSNPN and CDR2 is SVGIG (reference sequence). The V and J ends lost 3 bases and 2 bases respectively, with 10 bases between them. CDR3 sequence: CAWRTGFNTEAFF. In DNA, the CDR3 is TGTGCCTGGAGGACAGGTTTTAACACTGAAGCTTTCTTT.

The chain links TRBV29-1 to TRBJ1-1; D gene ambiguous. V lost 2 bases and J lost 4, with 14 bases in between. Germline CDR1 SQVTM, CDR2 ANQGSEA. The CDR3 is 14 amino acids. The CDR3 DNA follows: TGCAGCGTTGAATCTGGTGGTAAGGGCACTGAAGCTTTCTTT. Protein: CSVESGGKGTEAFF.

This chain links TRBV19 with TRBJ2-4; 13 nucleotides agree with TRBD2. V was pared by 6 bases and J by 2 bases, with 4 bases of the junction left unmatched. The CDR3 spans 16 residues. Per the germline V gene, CDR1 is LNHDA and CDR2 is SQIVND (reference sequence). The CDR3 DNA follows: TGTGCCAGTAGAAGGACTAGCGGGAGTTCCAAAAACATTCAGTACTTC. Translation gives CASRRTSGSSKNIQYF.

This clone showed up just once. The DNA of the CDR3 is TGTGCCAGCAGTACTTTGGGACAGACCTCCTACGAGCAGTACTTC. Encoded protein: CASSTLGQTSYEQYF. The V gene is TRBV27, the J gene TRBJ2-7; 7 nucleotides align to TRBD1. Losses at the gene ends were 5 bases for V and 0 bases for J; bases not matched to a gene: 7. The germline gives CDR1 MNHEY, CDR2 SMNVEV (reference sequence). The CDR3 loop spans 15 amino acids.

The chain links TRBV7-6 to TRBJ2-3, with TRBD2 identical over 8 bases. From germline, CDR1 is SGHVS and CDR2 FNYEAQ. V was clipped by 1 base and J by 0 bases; unmatched bases: 12. This CDR3 contains 19 residues. CDR3 bases: TGTGCCAGCAGCTTAGAAATCGCGGGAGGCGCCCCTAGCACAGATACGCAGTATTTT. Residues: CASSLEIAGGAPSTDTQYF.